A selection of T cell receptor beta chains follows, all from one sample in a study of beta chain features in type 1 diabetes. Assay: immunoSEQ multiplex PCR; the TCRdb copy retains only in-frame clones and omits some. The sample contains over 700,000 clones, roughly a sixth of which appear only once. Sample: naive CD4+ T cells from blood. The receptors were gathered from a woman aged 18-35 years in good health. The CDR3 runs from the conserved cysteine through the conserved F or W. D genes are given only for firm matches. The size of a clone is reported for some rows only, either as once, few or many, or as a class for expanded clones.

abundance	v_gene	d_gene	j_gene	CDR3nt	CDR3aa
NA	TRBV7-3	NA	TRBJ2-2	TGTGCCAGCAGCTTATTGTCCGGCGGGGAGCTGTTTTTT	CASSLLSGGELFF
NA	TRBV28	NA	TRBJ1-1	TGTGCCAGCAGTTTTCCGGGAACTGAAGCTTTCTTT	CASSFPGTEAFF
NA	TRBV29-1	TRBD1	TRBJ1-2	TGCAGCGTTGAACGGACAGGGGTAATTGGCTACACCTTC	CSVERTGVIGYTF
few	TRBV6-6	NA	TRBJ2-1	TGTGCCAGCAGCCCCGGGTCGGGCTACAATGAGCAGTTCTTC	CASSPGSGYNEQFF
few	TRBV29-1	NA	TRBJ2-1	TGCAGCGTTGATGGGGGGGGCGAGCAGTTCTTC	CSVDGGGEQFF
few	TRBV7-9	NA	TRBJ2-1	TGTGCCAGCAGCAGGGGGGGCACCTACAATGAGCAGTTCTTC	CASSRGGTYNEQFF
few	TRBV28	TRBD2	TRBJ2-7	TGTGCCAGCAGCCTAGGGGTACTAGCGGGAGGGGGCTACGAGCAGTACTTC	CASSLGVLAGGGYEQYF
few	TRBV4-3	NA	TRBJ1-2	TGCGCCAGCAGCCAAGTCCCTTCTTATGGCTACACCTTC	CASSQVPSYGYTF
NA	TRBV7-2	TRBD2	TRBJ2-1	TGTGCCAGCAGCTTACAACTAGCGGGAGTGTTAGGTTACAATGAGCAGTTCTTC	CASSLQLAGVLGYNEQFF
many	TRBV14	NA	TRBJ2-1	TGTGCCAGCAGCCAAGCCGGACAGCCCGAGCAGTTCTTC	CASSQAGQPEQFF
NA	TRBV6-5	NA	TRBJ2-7	TGTGCCAGCAGTTACAGTGAGCGGAGCTACGAGCAGTACTTC	CASSYSERSYEQYF
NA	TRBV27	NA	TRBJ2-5	TGTGCCAGCAGATCCTCCCTAGCTTCGAAGACCCAGTACTTC	CASRSSLASKTQYF
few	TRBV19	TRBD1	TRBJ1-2	TGTGCCAGTAACCACCCCGGGACAGGGATTTATGGCTACACCTTC	CASNHPGTGIYGYTF
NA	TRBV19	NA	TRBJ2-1	TGTGCCAGTAGTCCGGACTCCTACTCCTACAATGAGCAGTTCTTC	CASSPDSYSYNEQFF
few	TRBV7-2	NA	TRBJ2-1	TGTGCCAGCAGCTTAGCGGGGAGACAGAGTGTCAATGAGCAGTTCTTC	CASSLAGRQSVNEQFF
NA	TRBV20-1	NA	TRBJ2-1	TGCAGTGCCAATAGCAGGCATGAGCAGTTCTTC	CSANSRHEQFF
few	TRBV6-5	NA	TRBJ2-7	TGTGCCAGCAGTTACATGTGGGGCTACGAGCAGTACTTC	CASSYMWGYEQYF
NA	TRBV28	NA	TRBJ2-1	TGTGCCAGCACCTGGGGACGGAATGAGCAGTTCTTC	CASTWGRNEQFF
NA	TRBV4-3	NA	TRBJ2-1	TGCGCCAGCAGCCAACAAGTCGGGATCAACAATGAGCAGTTCTTC	CASSQQVGINNEQFF
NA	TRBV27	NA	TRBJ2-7	TGTGCCAGCAGTAACCTTAGCGATCCCTACGAGCAGTACTTC	CASSNLSDPYEQYF
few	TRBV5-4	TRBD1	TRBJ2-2	TGTGCCAGCAGCTTGGCCAGGGGGACGAACACCGGGGAGCTGTTTTTT	CASSLARGTNTGELFF
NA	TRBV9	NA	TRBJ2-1	TGTGCCAGCAGCGTCCTGCCACAGGGGAGGGAAAATGAGCAGTTCTTC	CASSVLPQGRENEQFF
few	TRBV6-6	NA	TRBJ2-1	TGTGCCAGCAGTTACGGTGGTGGTTACAATGAGCAGTTCTTC	CASSYGGGYNEQFF
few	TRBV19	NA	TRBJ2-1	TGTGCCAGTAGTATAGGGAACTGGCGCAATGAGCAGTTCTTC	CASSIGNWRNEQFF
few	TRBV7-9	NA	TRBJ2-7	TGTGCCAGCAGCTTAGGAGTTCGTTACGAGCAGTACTTC	CASSLGVRYEQYF
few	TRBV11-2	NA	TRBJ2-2	TGTGCCAGCAGCTTAGGACGGGCCATCATTACCGGGGAGCTGTTTTTT	CASSLGRAIITGELFF
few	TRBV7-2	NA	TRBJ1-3	TGTGCCAGCAGCTTAGCATCAGGATCTGGAAACACCATATATTTT	CASSLASGSGNTIYF
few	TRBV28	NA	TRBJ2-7	TGTGCCAGCAGTCTCGGACAGGGAGGGGACGAGCAGTACTTC	CASSLGQGGDEQYF
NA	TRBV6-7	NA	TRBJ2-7	TGTGCCAGCATTGCGCGGAAGATGGGTTACGAGCAGTACTTC	CASIARKMGYEQYF
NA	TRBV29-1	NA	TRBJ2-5	TGCAGCGTTGATTTCTTAGGAGAGACCCAGTACTTC	CSVDFLGETQYF
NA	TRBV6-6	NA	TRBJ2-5	TGTGCCAGCTCGTCAGGGGCCGAGACCCAGTACTTC	CASSSGAETQYF
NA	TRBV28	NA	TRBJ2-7	TGTGCCAGCGGGTTAGCCTACGAGCAGTACTTC	CASGLAYEQYF
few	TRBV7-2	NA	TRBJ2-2	TGTGCCAGCAGGGCGACACGCTTGAACACCGGGGAGCTGTTTTTT	CASRATRLNTGELFF
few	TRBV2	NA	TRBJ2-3	TGTGCCAGCAGTGTGTCCTCGGGACACAGCACAGATACGCAGTATTTT	CASSVSSGHSTDTQYF
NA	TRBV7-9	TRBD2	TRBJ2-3	TGTGCCAGCAGACCAAAAGTGGCTAGCGGGAGAAGTGATACGCAGTATTTT	CASRPKVASGRSDTQYF
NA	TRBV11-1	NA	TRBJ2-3	TGTGCCAGCAGCTTGGACCGTGGCGATACGCAGTATTTT	CASSLDRGDTQYF
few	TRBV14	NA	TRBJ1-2	TGTGCCAGCAGCCAAGATCGTACTTATGGCTACACCTTC	CASSQDRTYGYTF
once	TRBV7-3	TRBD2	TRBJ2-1	TGTGCCAGCAGCTTGCGGCTAGCGGACTACAATGAGCAGTTCTTC	CASSLRLADYNEQFF
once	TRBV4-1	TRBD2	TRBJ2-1	TGCGCCAGCAGCCAATTAGCGGGACTTAGTTACTCCTACAATGAGCAGTTCTTC	CASSQLAGLSYSYNEQFF
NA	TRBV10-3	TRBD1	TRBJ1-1	TGTGCCATGGGACAGGGGTTTGAAGCTTTCTTT	CAMGQGFEAFF
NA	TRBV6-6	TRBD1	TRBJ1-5	TGTGCCAGCAGTTACTCGACAGGGGGCAATCAGCCCCAGCATTTT	CASSYSTGGNQPQHF
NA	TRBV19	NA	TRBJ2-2	TGTGCCAGTAGTCCTGGGACAAAGAACACCGGGGAGCTGTTTTTT	CASSPGTKNTGELFF
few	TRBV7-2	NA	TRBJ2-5	TGTGCCAGCAGCTTAACTTCCCCGGTCAGTAAAGAGACCCAGTACTTC	CASSLTSPVSKETQYF
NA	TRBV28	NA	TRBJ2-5	TGTGCCAGCAGTTTTGGGGTAGAGACCCAGTACTTC	CASSFGVETQYF
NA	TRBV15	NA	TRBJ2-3	TGTGCCACCAGCCTGGGCGTCACAGATACGCAGTATTTT	CATSLGVTDTQYF
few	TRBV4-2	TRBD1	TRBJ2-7	TGTGCCAGCAGCCTTTCGACAGGGGGGCTCGAGCAGTACTTC	CASSLSTGGLEQYF
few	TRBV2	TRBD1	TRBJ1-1	TGTGCCGAAAAGCCAGGGGGCAACACTGAAGCTTTCTTT	CAEKPGGNTEAFF
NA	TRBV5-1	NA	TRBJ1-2	TGCGCCAGCAGCTCGGGTCGCTCCTATGGCTACACCTTC	CASSSGRSYGYTF
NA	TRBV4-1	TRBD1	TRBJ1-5	TGCGCCAGCAGCCAAGGGCCAGGGGGCGGACTCAATCAGCCCCAGCATTTT	CASSQGPGGGLNQPQHF
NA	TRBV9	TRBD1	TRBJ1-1	TGTGCCAGCAGCGCCACACCTGGGACAGGGGAAGCTTTCTTT	CASSATPGTGEAFF
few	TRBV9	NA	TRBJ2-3	TGTGCCAGCAGCGTAGGAGGGATCTCAGATACGCAGTATTTT	CASSVGGISDTQYF
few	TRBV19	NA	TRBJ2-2	TGTGCCAGTAGTATAGATACCGTGATCTTCACCCCCGATTTAGACACCGGGGAGCTGTTTTTT	CASSIDTVIFTPDLDTGELFF
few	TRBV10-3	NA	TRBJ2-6	TGTGCCATCAGATCAGGGGGGCTCGGCCCTGGGGCCAACGTCCTGACTTTC	CAIRSGGLGPGANVLTF
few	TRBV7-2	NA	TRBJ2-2	TGTGCCAGCAGCTTAGCGGAAGCCGGGGAGCTGTTTTTT	CASSLAEAGELFF
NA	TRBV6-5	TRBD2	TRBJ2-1	TGTGCCAGCAGGCGCCTCACTAGCGGGATCAATGAGCAGTTCTTC	CASRRLTSGINEQFF
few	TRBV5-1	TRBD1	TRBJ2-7	TGCGCCAGCAGCCATACCTGGACAGGTGTTGGGGAGCAGTACTTC	CASSHTWTGVGEQYF
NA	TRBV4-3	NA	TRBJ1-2	TGCGCCAGCAGCCAAGATGTAGGGGTCGGGCCGCTCTATGGCTACACCTTC	CASSQDVGVGPLYGYTF